This T cell receptor (beta chain) was sequenced in a study of identical twins. Study outcomes and limitations: Compared with models, monozygotic twins showed more out-of-frame TCR alpha sharing.

TCRdb called the 5' RACE reads again in MiXCR, with one record for every CDR3 protein. The data contain about 190,000 distinct CDR3 sequences, more than 15% of them singletons. The CDR3 is 14 residues long. Germline CDR1 and CDR2: MNHEY and SVGEGT. V was clipped by 6 bases and J by 1 base; unmatched bases: 3. Note on this clonotype: The antigen remains undetermined.

The sample was also reused in another study, on T cells expressing NK-cell markers. Turning to that study: Underlying the TCR beta repertoires were sorted CD3+CD56+NKG2C+, CD3+CD56+NKG2C- and CD3+CD56-NKG2C+ T cells. The CD3+CD56-NKG2C+ fraction of a handful of donors was likewise dominated by these clonotypes.

The specimen sequenced was CD8+ T cells sorted from blood. This clonotype was sampled from a woman aged 18-30 years in good health. The chain has TRBV6-2 or TRBV6-3 and TRBJ1-1, with TRBD1 matching 9 bases. The CDR3 region has the DNA TGTGCCAGCAGAAAGGACAGGGGGAACACTGAAGCTTTCTTT. It is translated as CASRKDRGNTEAFF.